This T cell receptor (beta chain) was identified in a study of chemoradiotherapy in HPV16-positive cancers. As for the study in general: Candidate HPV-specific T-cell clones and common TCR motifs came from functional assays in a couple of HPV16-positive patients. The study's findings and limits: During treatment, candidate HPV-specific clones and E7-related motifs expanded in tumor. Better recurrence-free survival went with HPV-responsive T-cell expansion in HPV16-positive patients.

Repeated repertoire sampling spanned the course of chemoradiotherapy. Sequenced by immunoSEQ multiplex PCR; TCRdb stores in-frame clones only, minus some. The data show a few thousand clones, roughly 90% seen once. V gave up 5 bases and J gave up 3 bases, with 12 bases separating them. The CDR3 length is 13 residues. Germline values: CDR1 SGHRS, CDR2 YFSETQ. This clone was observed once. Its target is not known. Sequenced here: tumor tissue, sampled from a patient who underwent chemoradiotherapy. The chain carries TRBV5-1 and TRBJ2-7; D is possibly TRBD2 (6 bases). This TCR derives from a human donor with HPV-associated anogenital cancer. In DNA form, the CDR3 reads TGCGCCAGCAGGGTGACGGACTACTACGAGCAGTACTTC. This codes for CASRVTDYYEQYF.